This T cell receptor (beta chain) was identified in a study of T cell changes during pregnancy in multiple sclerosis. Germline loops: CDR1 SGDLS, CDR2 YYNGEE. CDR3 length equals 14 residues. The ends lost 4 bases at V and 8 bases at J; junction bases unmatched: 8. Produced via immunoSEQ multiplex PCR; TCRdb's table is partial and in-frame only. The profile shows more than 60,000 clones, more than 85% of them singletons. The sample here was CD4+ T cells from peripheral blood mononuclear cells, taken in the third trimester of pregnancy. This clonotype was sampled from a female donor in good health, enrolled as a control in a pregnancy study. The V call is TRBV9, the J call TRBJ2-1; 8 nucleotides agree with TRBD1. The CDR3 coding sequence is TGTGCCAGCAGCTCTAGGACAGGGCTCGATGAGCAGTTCTTC. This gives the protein CASSSRTGLDEQFF.